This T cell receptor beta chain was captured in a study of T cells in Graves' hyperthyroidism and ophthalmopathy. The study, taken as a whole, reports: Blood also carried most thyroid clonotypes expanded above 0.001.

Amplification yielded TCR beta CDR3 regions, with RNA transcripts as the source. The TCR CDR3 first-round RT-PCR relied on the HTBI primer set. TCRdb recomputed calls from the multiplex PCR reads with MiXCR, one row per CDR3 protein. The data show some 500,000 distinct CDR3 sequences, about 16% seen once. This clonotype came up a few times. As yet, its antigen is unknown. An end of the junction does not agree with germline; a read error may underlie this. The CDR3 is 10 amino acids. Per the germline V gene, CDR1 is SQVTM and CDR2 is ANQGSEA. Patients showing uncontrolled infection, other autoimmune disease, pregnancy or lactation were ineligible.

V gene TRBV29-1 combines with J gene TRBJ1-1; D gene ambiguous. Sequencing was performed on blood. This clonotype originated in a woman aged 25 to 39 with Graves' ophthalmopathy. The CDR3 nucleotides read TGCAGCGTTCAAGACACTGAAGCTTTCTTT. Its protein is CSVQDTEAFF.